The source of this T cell receptor (beta chain) is a study of cytomegalovirus exposure and HLA in healthy donors. Study-wide results and limits: V- and J-gene trimming of TCR beta was linked (in a later analysis) to a missense DCLRE1C variant. Presence/absence analyses treated sequencing depth as roughly uniform across donors.

On this clone: Its matching antigen is unknown.

The primer mix had 60 Vbeta and 13 Jbeta primers. Profiling relied on immunoSEQ multiplex PCR, and the TCRdb table lists in-frame clones only, not all of them. This sample has around 130,000 clones; 85% occur once, and the top ten carry under 7.5%. Between the trimmed V and J ends, which lost 2 bases and 4 bases, there was a span of 11 bases. Germline V gene lookup returns CDR1 GTSNPN and CDR2 SVGIG (reference sequence). This CDR3 has 13 amino acids. This receptor was taken from a young woman in good health and CMV-seropositive. The specimen was PBMCs. V usage is TRBV30 and J usage is TRBJ2-5; D is undetermined. CDR3 loop: CAWSTSRVETQYF. Here the CDR3 DNA reads TGTGCCTGGAGTACTTCTCGGGTAGAGACCCAGTACTTC.